This T cell receptor beta chain was found in a study of cytomegalovirus exposure and HLA in healthy donors. Study-level points and caveats: A later analysis linked about 17,000 TCR beta sequences to HLA alleles at 0.05 false discovery rate. The study designated fewer than 200 TCR beta chains cytomegalovirus-associated.

The PCR employed 60 Vbeta primers together with 13 Jbeta primers. Measured with immunoSEQ multiplex PCR; TCRdb has only the in-frame clones, and not every one. The table includes 120,000 or so clones, almost 85% detected once. The CDR3 sequence is 14 residues long. The ends lost 8 bases at V and 5 bases at J; junction bases unmatched: 9. Germline CDR1 SEHNR, CDR2 FQNEAQ (reference sequence). Comment on this clone: Its antigen is unidentified.

The sequence was obtained from a woman between 18 and 29 years old in good health and CMV-seronegative. Sequencing was performed on PBMCs. The rearrangement uses TRBV7-9 and TRBJ1-1, with 9 bases that match TRBD1. The CDR3 spells CASSGGTGRTEAFF. CDR3 DNA sequence: TGTGCCAGCTCCGGCGGGACAGGGAGGACTGAAGCTTTCTTT.